What follows are 27 T cell receptor beta chains derived from one specimen sequenced in a study of cytomegalovirus exposure and HLA in healthy donors. The PCR made use of 60 Vbeta and 13 Jbeta primers. Some clones are missing from TCRdb's copy, which holds only in-frame ones; the method was immunoSEQ multiplex PCR. The profile shows around 190,000 clones, 65% to 90% of them singletons. Sample: PBMCs. The origin of the receptors is a girl aged 2 to 9 in good health and CMV-seropositive.

The chain uses TRBV5-1 and TRBJ2-1; no clear D gene. Between the trimmed V and J ends, which lost 4 bases and 5 bases, there was a span of 7 bases. Looked up from germline, CDR1 is SGHRS and CDR2 is YFSETQ. The CDR3 is 12 amino acids. In DNA, the CDR3 is TGCGCCAGCAGCCGCGCCGACAATGAGCAGTTCTTC. This sequence encodes CASSRADNEQFF. The full variable domain, completed using reference TRBV5-1 and TRBJ2-1, is KAGVTQTPRYLIKTRGQQVTLSCSPISGHRSVSWYQQTPGQGLQFLFEYFSETQRNKGNFPGRFSGRQFSNSRSEMNVSTLELGDSALYLCASSRADNEQFFGPGTRLTVL.

The chain carries TRBV4-1 and TRBJ2-7; no definite D call. The CDR3 totals 15 residues. Trimming cost V 1 base and J 4 bases, with 14 bases left between them. From germline, CDR1 is MGHRA and CDR2 YSYEKL. DNA of the CDR3: TGCGCCAGCAGCCAAGTCTTTGCGGAAAGTTACGAGCAGTACTTC. It codes for CASSQVFAESYEQYF.

This chain uses TRBV28 with TRBJ1-5; weak D call: TRBD1 (5 bases). The CDR3 length is 15 residues. With 0 bases removed from V and 6 bases from J, the gap between germline ends came to 12 bases. The germline gives CDR1 MDHEN, CDR2 SYDVKM. Written as DNA, the CDR3 is TGTGCCAGCAGTTTATGGCAGGGAAGGCCTCAGCCCCAGCATTTT. Its protein product is CASSLWQGRPQPQHF.

In DNA, the CDR3 is TGTGCCAGCAGCTTAGGGACAGGCCAGACGCAGTATTTT. It translates to CASSLGTGQTQYF. The chain joins TRBV13 to TRBJ2-3, with D possibly TRBD1 on 6 matching bases. Germline loops: CDR1 PRHDT, CDR2 FYEKMQ (reference sequence). The CDR3 covers 13 residues. The germline V and J ends were trimmed by 0 bases and 9 bases, with 10 bases remaining between them.

In this sample, this clone turned up a few times. V is TRBV6-6 and J is TRBJ2-7, with 10 bases fitting TRBD1. The germline CDR1 and CDR2 sequences are MNHNY and SVGAGI (reference sequence). CDR3 length: 15 amino acids. Trimming took 6 bases from V and 2 from J; bases not matched to a gene: 7. This CDR3 is CASRPRDRGPYEQYF. The DNA for the CDR3 is TGTGCCAGCAGACCCCGGGACAGGGGCCCCTACGAGCAGTACTTC.

J is TRBJ2-1 and V is TRBV14; D is possibly TRBD1 (5 bases). Per the germline V gene, CDR1 is SGHDN and CDR2 is FVKESK. There are 14 residues in the CDR3. V was shortened by 2 bases and J by 10 bases, with 15 bases between the two germline ends. The CDR3 here is CASSQTPPYREQFF. The DNA for the CDR3 is TGTGCCAGCAGCCAAACCCCCCCTTACAGGGAGCAGTTCTTC.

The chain carries TRBV5-1 and TRBJ2-3; D perhaps matches TRBD1 (6 bases). This CDR3 region has 15 residues. Deletions cut 4 bases from V and 2 bases from J, with 14 bases between. Germline assignment: CDR1 SGHRS and CDR2 YFSETQ. The CDR3: CASSIRTDITDTQYF. The CDR3 bases are TGCGCCAGCAGCATCAGGACAGACATCACAGATACGCAGTATTTT.

The chain combines TRBV7-3 with TRBJ2-1; 8 positions agree with TRBD1. Looked up from germline, CDR1 is SGHTA and CDR2 is FQGTGA. Trimming took 1 base from V and 5 from J; bases not matched to a gene: 7. The CDR3 loop spans 16 amino acids. The CDR3 coding sequence is TGTGCCAGCAGCTTAATCCGACAGGGGAGAAACAATGAGCAGTTCTTC. This codes for CASSLIRQGRNNEQFF.

The rearrangement uses TRBV7-2 and TRBJ2-7, with a tentative D call TRBD1 (6 bases). Germline V CDR1 and CDR2: SGHTA, FQGNSA. Deletions cut 4 bases from V and 5 bases from J, with 21 bases between. This CDR3 has 16 residues. CDR3 DNA sequence: TGTGCCAGCAGCTCGAACAGGGCGCTTAGAGGGGACGAGCAGTACTTC. This gives the protein CASSSNRALRGDEQYF.

Here the CDR3 reads CATSSIHPSGGGLEQYF. The CDR3, as DNA: TGTGCCACCAGCAGCATCCATCCTAGCGGGGGTGGCCTGGAGCAGTACTTC. The genes are TRBV15 and TRBJ2-7; 10 nucleotides line up with TRBD2. The CDR3 is made up of 17 amino acids. The V and J ends lost 3 bases and 7 bases, in that order; junction bases with no gene match: 15. Germline-derived CDR1 and CDR2 are LNHNV and YYDKDF (reference sequence).

This rearrangement joins TRBV4-1 to TRBJ2-3, with 9 positions matching TRBD2. The V and J ends lost 0 bases and 4 bases, in that order; junction bases with no gene match: 8. Germline CDR1 and CDR2: MGHRA and YSYEKL. CDR3 size: 17 residues. The CDR3 bases are TGCGCCAGCAGCCAAGATTTAGTAGCGGGAGTGCCAGATACGCAGTATTTT. Residues: CASSQDLVAGVPDTQYF.

The V call is TRBV6-1, the J call TRBJ1-4; D is ambiguous. CDR1 MNHNS and CDR2 SASEGT come from the germline V gene. The CDR3 extends over 13 amino acids. V lost 5 bases to trimming and J lost 5 bases, with 9 bases between them. CDR3 region: CASSILRNEKLFF. CDR3 DNA: TGTGCCAGCAGTATCCTGAGAAATGAAAAACTGTTTTTT.

J is TRBJ1-6 and V is TRBV9, with TRBD1 as a possible D gene (6 bases). The CDR3 has 12 residues. With 7 bases removed from V and 7 bases from J, the gap between germline ends came to 9 bases. CDR1 and CDR2 (germline): SGDLS, YYNGEE. In DNA form, the CDR3 reads TGTGCCAGCGGGGGGGCGAATTCACCCCTCCACTTT. The encoded protein is CASGGANSPLHF. Full variable domain (remainder filled in from reference TRBV9 and TRBJ1-6): DSGVTQTPKHLITATGQRVTLRCSPRSGDLSVYWYQQSLDQGLQFLIQYYNGEERAKGNILERFSAQQFPDLHSELNLSSLELGDSALYFCASGGANSPLHFGNGTRLTVT.

The J gene is TRBJ2-5, the V gene TRBV27; D might be TRBD2 (6 bases). V was trimmed by 8 bases and J by 3 bases, leaving 13 bases between them. Germline CDR1 reads MNHEY; CDR2 reads SMNVEV (reference sequence). There are 13 residues in the CDR3. The CDR3 loop is CASGPWGEETQYF. CDR3 DNA: TGTGCCAGCGGGCCCTGGGGGGAAGAGACCCAGTACTTC.

The chain couples TRBV11-2 to TRBJ2-7, with 7 bases aligning to TRBD2. After removal of 3 bases from V and 2 bases from J, the junction contained 7 bases not matched to a gene. Germline V CDR1 and CDR2: SGHAT, FQNNGV. The CDR3 runs 15 residues. CDR3 sequence: CASSFSGGSTYEQYF. The CDR3 coding sequence is TGTGCCAGCAGCTTCTCAGGCGGGAGCACCTACGAGCAGTACTTC. The variable domain in full, with the rest retrieved from reference TRBV11-2 and TRBJ2-7, is EAGVAQSPRYKIIEKRQSVAFWCNPISGHATLYWYQQILGQGPKLLIQFQNNGVVDDSQLPKDRFSAERLKGVDSTLKIQPAKLEDSAVYLCASSFSGGSTYEQYFGPGTRLTVT.

As to this clone: One end of the junction does not line up with germline, which may come from a read error. The rearrangement uses TRBV25-1 and TRBJ2-6, with a possible D match to TRBD1 (5 bases). CDR1 is MGHDK, CDR2 SYGVNS, per germline. There are 16 residues in the CDR3. CDR3 sequence: CASNESGRAGANVLTF. CDR3 DNA: TGTGCCAGCAATGAATCGGGCAGGGCTGGGGCCAACGTCCTGACTTTC.

The chain joins TRBV11-2 to TRBJ1-2; D is ambiguous. There are 16 residues in the CDR3. With 5 bases removed from V and 1 base from J, the gap between germline ends came to 17 bases. Germline loops: CDR1 SGHAT, CDR2 FQNNGV. The CDR3 protein is CASSPTPEWSNYGYTF. The CDR3 bases are TGTGCCAGCAGCCCTACGCCGGAGTGGAGTAACTATGGCTACACCTTC.

The rearrangement joins TRBV6-1 to TRBJ1-2; a possible D gene is TRBD1 (5 bases). The CDR3 is made up of 14 amino acids. Between the trimmed V and J ends, which lost 1 base and 6 bases, there was a span of 12 bases. Germline CDR1 MNHNS, CDR2 SASEGT. The CDR3 reads CASSEVEGMDGYTF. The CDR3 DNA is TGTGCCAGCAGTGAAGTGGAGGGGATGGATGGCTACACCTTC.

V and J are TRBV19 and TRBJ1-5; TRBD1 agrees at 11 bases. The V segment lost 7 bases and the J segment 2 bases; nucleotides outside the gene matches: 19. Germline loops: CDR1 LNHDA, CDR2 SQIVND (reference sequence). This CDR3 has 20 residues. The CDR3 sequence is CASKDTGTGGMGVRNQPQHF. The CDR3 nucleotides are TGTGCCAGTAAGGACACTGGGACAGGGGGTATGGGTGTACGCAATCAGCCCCAGCATTTT.

CDR3 protein: CASSFTSARTDTQYF. CDR3 DNA: TGTGCCAGCAGCTTCACTAGCGCACGCACAGATACGCAGTATTTT. This sequence joins TRBV7-6 and TRBJ2-3; 7 nucleotides agree with TRBD2. The V and J ends lost 3 bases and 1 base, in that order; junction bases with no gene match: 4. Germline CDR1 SGHVS, CDR2 FNYEAQ. The CDR3 is 15 amino acids.

This chain joins TRBV6-1 and TRBJ2-1; 11 bases fit TRBD2. Germline V lookup: CDR1 MNHNS, CDR2 SASEGT. This CDR3 is built from 15 residues. V lost 2 bases to trimming and J lost 9 bases; unmatched junction nucleotides: 6. The CDR3 here is CASSETSGSLGEQFF. Here the CDR3 DNA reads TGTGCCAGCAGTGAAACTAGCGGGAGCTTAGGTGAGCAGTTCTTC.

V is TRBV5-4 and J is TRBJ1-2, with TRBD1 matching over 7 bases. This CDR3 has 14 residues. Germline assignment: CDR1 SGHNT and CDR2 YYREEE (reference sequence). The ends lost 0 bases at V and 8 bases at J; junction bases unmatched: 7. The CDR3 here is CASSLVNQGGGYTF. The CDR3, as DNA: TGTGCCAGCAGCTTGGTGAATCAGGGGGGCGGCTACACCTTC.

The J gene is TRBJ1-2, the V gene TRBV2, with 7 bases lining up with TRBD1. Germline lookup yields CDR1 SNHLY and CDR2 FYNNEI. J was trimmed by 1 base and V by 8 bases; bases with no gene match: 16. This CDR3 spans 17 amino acids. CDR3: CASDRDRRMNGNYGYTF. The CDR3 DNA follows: TGTGCCAGCGACCGGGACAGAAGGATGAACGGTAACTATGGCTACACCTTC.

The V gene is TRBV18, the J gene TRBJ2-1; D is uncertain. The CDR3 runs 12 residues. V was cut by 0 bases and J by 10 bases, with 7 bases left in between. Germline V CDR1 and CDR2: KGHSH, LQKENI. The CDR3 DNA reads as TGTGCCAGCTCACCACCGGGCTCCGAGCAGTTCTTC. Translating it yields CASSPPGSEQFF. The full variable domain, with the rest looked up from reference TRBV18 and TRBJ2-1, is NAGVMQNPRHLVRRRGQEARLRCSPMKGHSHVYWYRQLPEEGLKFMVYLQKENIIDESGMPKERFSAEFPKEGPSILRIQQVVRGDSAAYFCASSPPGSEQFFGPGTRLTVL.

CDR3 coding DNA: TGTGCCAGCATCGACGGGAGGGGGGATGGCTACACCTTC. Translating it yields CASIDGRGDGYTF. The chain employs TRBV25-1 and TRBJ1-2; TRBD1 might be the D (6 bases). This CDR3 region has 13 residues. Germline CDR1 MGHDK, CDR2 SYGVNS. V lost 7 bases, J lost 6 bases, and 15 bases lay in between.

The table lists this clone with a few counts. The genes are TRBV4-2 and TRBJ1-2; 8 bases fit TRBD1. The CDR3 spans 16 residues. The J segment lost 6 bases and the V segment lost 1 base, leaving 10 bases of the junction unmatched. Germline assignment: CDR1 LGHNA and CDR2 YNFKEQ. For the CDR3, the DNA is TGTGCCAGCAGCCAAGCCGCAGGACAGGGAGGGCATGGCTACACCTTC. This sequence encodes CASSQAAGQGGHGYTF.

V and J are TRBV29-1 and TRBJ1-2, with TRBD1 identical over 7 bases. The length of the CDR3 is 15 residues. The V gene end was trimmed by 0 bases and the J gene end by 8 bases; junction bases not matched to a gene: 12. Germline lookup yields CDR1 SQVTM and CDR2 ANQGSEA. CDR3 nucleotides: TGCAGCGTTGAAGATTGGACAGGCGGATGGAAAGGCTACACCTTC. Translation: CSVEDWTGGWKGYTF.